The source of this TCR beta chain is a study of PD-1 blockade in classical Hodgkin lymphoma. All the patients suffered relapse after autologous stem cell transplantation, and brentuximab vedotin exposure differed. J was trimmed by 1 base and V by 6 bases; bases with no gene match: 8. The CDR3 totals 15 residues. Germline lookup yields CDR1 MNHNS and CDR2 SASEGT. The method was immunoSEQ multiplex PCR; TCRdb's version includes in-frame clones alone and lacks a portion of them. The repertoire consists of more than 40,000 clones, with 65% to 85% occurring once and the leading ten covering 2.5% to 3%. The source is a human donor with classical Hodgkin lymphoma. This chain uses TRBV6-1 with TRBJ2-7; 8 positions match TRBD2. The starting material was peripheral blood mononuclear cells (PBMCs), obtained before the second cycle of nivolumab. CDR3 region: CASSDSGIPSYEQYF. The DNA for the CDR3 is TGTGCCAGCAGCGATAGCGGGATCCCGTCCTACGAGCAGTACTTC.